Presented here are 14 T cell receptor beta chains from one specimen sequenced in a study of identical twins (dated by TCRdb to the mid-2010s). The protocol used for the library was 5' RACE. Data came from an Illumina HiSeq 2000. TCRdb handled the public reads itself, with Q25 trimming in fastp and clone calling in MiXCR, and kept productive beta chains. Rows are combined by CDR3 protein, so each entry shows the most common genes and DNA. The sample table contains 640,000 or so distinct CDR3 sequences; only one count was recorded for around 6% of them. Clones ranked in the top ten supply 1.5% to 2% of the sample. Sequenced material: naive T cells sorted from blood. In light of the paper, this sample's cell subset or site label describes: cells isolated with a human naive T-cell isolation kit. The receptor source for this set is a man between 18 and 35 years old in good health.

The rearrangement joins TRBV7-2 to TRBJ1-5; D is unclear. CDR3 length: 13 amino acids. Trimming cost V 5 bases and J 5 bases, with 10 bases left between them. Germline V gene lookup returns CDR1 SGHTA and CDR2 FQGNSA. CDR3 sequence reads: CASSRDPDQPQHF. The DNA for the CDR3 is TGTGCCAGCAGCCGAGACCCGGATCAGCCCCAGCATTTT.

The chain has TRBV5-1 and TRBJ2-1; 16 bases are shared with TRBD2. The V segment lost 4 bases and the J segment 4 bases; nucleotides outside the gene matches: 2. The CDR3 runs to 16 residues. Germline CDR1 reads SGHRS; CDR2 reads YFSETQ. CDR3 sequence: CASSVGLAGGYNEQFF. DNA for the CDR3: TGCGCCAGCAGCGTGGGACTAGCGGGGGGGTACAATGAGCAGTTCTTC. Complete variable domain (other parts from reference TRBV5-1 and TRBJ2-1): KAGVTQTPRYLIKTRGQQVTLSCSPISGHRSVSWYQQTPGQGLQFLFEYFSETQRNKGNFPGRFSGRQFSNSRSEMNVSTLELGDSALYLCASSVGLAGGYNEQFFGPGTRLTVL.

Of note for this clonotype: A read error is likely, as this CDR3 ends without the conserved phenylalanine or tryptophan. V usage is TRBV5-1 and J usage is TRBJ2-7; D not resolved. Germline loops: CDR1 SGHRS, CDR2 YFSETQ. Trimming took off 4 bases at V and 3 bases at J, with 14 bases between the two ends. The CDR3 sequence is 14 residues long. CDR3 in amino acids: CASSEGPNYYEQYA. Written as DNA, the CDR3 is TGCGCCAGCAGCGAAGGACCGAACTACTACGAGCAGTACGCC.

The rearrangement uses TRBV5-1 and TRBJ2-1, with 10 bases matching TRBD1. The CDR3 has 18 amino acids. The V and J ends lost 4 bases and 0 bases, in that order; junction bases with no gene match: 10. Germline lookup yields CDR1 SGHRS and CDR2 YFSETQ. The CDR3 here is CASSTSWTGGVSYNEQFF. CDR3 sequence (DNA): TGCGCCAGCAGCACGTCCTGGACAGGGGGAGTCTCCTACAATGAGCAGTTCTTC.

Ten or more counts support this clonotype. This chain links TRBV7-9 with TRBJ1-6; weak D call: TRBD1 (6 bases). V lost 1 base, J lost 6 bases, and 10 bases lay in between. The CDR3 is 15 amino acids. Germline V gene sequence: CDR1 SEHNR, CDR2 FQNEAQ (reference sequence). The CDR3 protein is CASSLGDRTNSPLHF. Here the CDR3 DNA reads TGTGCCAGCAGCTTAGGTGACAGGACTAATTCACCCCTCCACTTT.

This clonotype has a count of ten or more. The chain joins TRBV5-1 to TRBJ2-5; D tentatively reads TRBD1 or TRBD2 (5 bases each). Looked up from germline, CDR1 is SGHRS and CDR2 is YFSETQ. The CDR3 covers 16 residues. The germline V and J ends were trimmed by 0 bases and 5 bases, with 17 bases remaining between them. CDR3 in amino acids: CASSLAPQGTGETQYF. CDR3 DNA sequence: TGCGCCAGCAGCTTGGCTCCCCAGGGAACGGGGGAGACCCAGTACTTC.

In its sample, this clonotype was seen a few times. The chain carries TRBV7-9 and TRBJ2-1, with D possibly being TRBD2 (6 bases). Between the trimmed V and J ends, which lost 11 bases and 6 bases, there was a span of 20 bases. CDR3 length: 14 amino acids. The V gene's germline CDR1 is SEHNR and CDR2 FQNEAQ (reference sequence). The CDR3 sequence is CASGESRSTNEQFF. The CDR3 DNA sequence: TGTGCCTCGGGGGAGAGCCGATCGACCAATGAGCAGTTCTTC.

This clonotype was counted many times. The V call is TRBV10-3, the J call TRBJ1-1, with a tentative D call TRBD1 (6 bases). Trimming shortened V by 7 bases and J by 1 base, and 13 bases separated the two germline ends. From germline, CDR1 is ENHRY and CDR2 SYGVKD. The CDR3 contains 14 residues. CDR3: CAITSGGENTEAFF. Here the CDR3 DNA reads TGTGCCATCACGTCGGGGGGCGAGAACACTGAAGCTTTCTTT.

In this sample, this clonotype turned up a few times. This chain joins TRBV6-2 or TRBV6-3 and TRBJ2-5; 13 nucleotides align to TRBD2. This CDR3 has 16 amino acids. Germline CDR1 reads MNHEY; CDR2 reads SVGEGT. The ends lost 6 bases at V and 4 bases at J; junction bases unmatched: 8. The CDR3: CASRDWTSGRGETQYF. For the CDR3, the DNA is TGTGCCAGCAGAGATTGGACTAGCGGGAGAGGAGAGACCCAGTACTTC.

This clonotype was observed at least ten times. The V call is TRBV7-2, the J call TRBJ1-1, with TRBD1 matching 11 bases. The J segment lost 4 bases and the V segment lost 0 bases, leaving 1 base of the junction unmatched. This CDR3 spans 15 amino acids. The germline CDR1 and CDR2 sequences are SGHTA and FQGNSA. In nucleotides, the CDR3 is TGTGCCAGCAGCTTAGCCGGGACAGGGGGCACTGAAGCTTTCTTT. Its translation is CASSLAGTGGTEAFF.

This clonotype was observed many times. V is TRBV12-3 or TRBV12-4 and J is TRBJ2-6, with TRBD1 identical over 8 bases. The trim removed 5 bases at V and 1 base at J, leaving 1 base unmatched. The CDR3 consists of 15 residues. CDR3 sequence (DNA): TGTGCCAGCAGTAGACAGGGGTCTGGGGCCAACGTCCTGACTTTC. This codes for CASSRQGSGANVLTF.

This clonotype was picked up many times. The chain is built from TRBV20-1 and TRBJ2-7; 13 nucleotides match TRBD2. In germline, CDR1 is DFQATT, CDR2 SNEGSKA (reference sequence). The CDR3 consists of 15 residues. With 6 bases clipped from V and 4 bases from J, the junction kept 9 bases outside the gene matches. The CDR3 DNA sequence: TGCAGTGCCCAGGGACTAGCGGGAAATAGTTACGAGCAGTACTTC. It translates to CSAQGLAGNSYEQYF.

This clonotype was seen many times. The chain employs TRBV5-1 and TRBJ2-1; 12 nucleotides agree with TRBD1. The CDR3 sequence is 15 residues long. Germline CDR1 SGHRS, CDR2 YFSETQ. The junction had 4 bases not matched to a gene; V was cut back by 0 bases and J by 9 bases. The CDR3 bases are TGCGCCAGCAGCTTGGCCGGGACAGGGGGCGCTGAGCAGTTCTTC. Amino acids: CASSLAGTGGAEQFF.

This chain connects TRBV7-8 to TRBJ1-5; TRBD1 matches at 12 bases. V trimming: 4 bases; J trimming: 7 bases; junction bases outside the gene matches: 20. Germline V gene lookup returns CDR1 SGHVS and CDR2 FQNEAQ. This CDR3 has 20 amino acids. CDR3 amino acids: CASSSRVRDRGRRDGQPQHF. The CDR3 DNA reads as TGTGCCAGCAGCTCGAGAGTAAGGGACAGGGGGCGCAGGGACGGACAGCCCCAGCATTTT.